The 13 T cell receptor beta chains below come from one sample, sequenced in a study of cytomegalovirus exposure and HLA in healthy donors. 13 Jbeta primers and 60 Vbeta primers were used for the PCR. Produced via immunoSEQ multiplex PCR; TCRdb's table is partial and in-frame only. The sample lists 42,000 or so clones, 50% to 55% occurring once. Sequenced input: PBMCs. Receptors were obtained from a human donor in good health.

The V gene is TRBV7-2, the J gene TRBJ1-1; no clear D gene. The germline V and J ends were trimmed by 5 bases and 1 base, with 8 bases remaining between them. The V gene's germline CDR1 is SGHTA and CDR2 FQGNSA. There are 13 residues in the CDR3. Here the CDR3 DNA reads TGTGCCAGCAGCCGGGTCGGGAACACTGAAGCTTTCTTT. This gives the protein CASSRVGNTEAFF.

The chain combines TRBV2 with TRBJ1-1, with 8 nucleotides matching TRBD1. Germline V lookup: CDR1 SNHLY, CDR2 FYNNEI. The trim removed 3 bases at V and 1 base at J, leaving 7 bases unmatched. The CDR3 sequence is 16 residues long. The CDR3 is CASSESRDRGNTEAFF. In nucleotides, the CDR3 is TGTGCCAGCAGTGAGTCCCGCGACAGGGGGAACACTGAAGCTTTCTTT.

V gene TRBV5-6 combines with J gene TRBJ1-2; 8 nucleotides match TRBD1. Germline CDR1 SGHDT, CDR2 YYEEEE. J lost 3 bases, V lost 5 bases, and 6 bases had no gene match. The CDR3 contains 14 residues. CDR3 protein: CASSFDRGDYGYTF. In DNA, the CDR3 is TGTGCCAGCAGTTTCGACAGGGGCGACTATGGCTACACCTTC.

The rearrangement joins TRBV19 to TRBJ2-7; TRBD1 is a possible D gene (6 bases). The germline V gene has CDR1 LNHDA and CDR2 SQIVND (reference sequence). Between the trimmed V and J ends, which lost 9 bases and 7 bases, there was a span of 13 bases. There are 11 residues in the CDR3. The CDR3 DNA follows: TGTGCCAGCCAGGGGTCGGGGGAGCAGTACTTC. This gives the protein CASQGSGEQYF.

The rearrangement links TRBV28 to TRBJ2-4; maybe TRBD1 (5 bases). The V end lost 11 bases, the J end lost 8 bases, and 16 bases lay between the germline ends. The CDR3 runs to 12 residues. Germline V CDR1 and CDR2: MDHEN, SYDVKM. CDR3 region: CAGSGRRDIQYF. The CDR3 coding sequence is TGTGCCGGTTCAGGGCGGAGAGACATTCAGTACTTC. Full variable domain (outside the CDR3, taken from reference TRBV28 and TRBJ2-4): DVKVTQSSRYLVKRTGEKVFLECVQDMDHENMFWYRQDPGLGLRLIYFSYDVKMKEKGDIPEGYSVSREKKERFSLILESASTNQTSMYLCAGSGRRDIQYFGAGTRLSVL.

The chain recombines TRBV4-1 with TRBJ1-6, with D perhaps TRBD1 (5 bases). Germline V gene sequence: CDR1 MGHRA, CDR2 YSYEKL. V lost 4 bases and J 0 bases, leaving 10 bases between the germline ends. CDR3 length: 16 amino acids. The CDR3 here is CASSRTLSSYNSPLHF. In DNA form, the CDR3 reads TGCGCCAGCAGCCGGACACTGAGCTCCTATAATTCACCCCTCCACTTT.

The genes are TRBV5-1 and TRBJ1-3; 9 nucleotides line up with TRBD1. The CDR3 is 16 amino acids. Germline loops: CDR1 SGHRS, CDR2 YFSETQ. After removal of 2 bases from V and 4 bases from J, the junction contained 7 bases not matched to a gene. This chain's CDR3 is CASSLTGGSQGNTIYF. As DNA, the CDR3 is TGCGCCAGCAGCTTAACAGGGGGCTCTCAAGGAAACACCATATATTTT.

This clone has a handful of counts. The V call is TRBV6-1, the J call TRBJ1-5, with TRBD1 as a possible D gene (5 bases). V was cut by 7 bases and J by 7 bases, with 26 bases left in between. The CDR3 sequence is 17 residues long. Germline CDR1 is MNHNS and CDR2 is SASEGT. This CDR3 reads CASTDPGPSGALQPQHF. The CDR3 nucleotides read TGTGCCAGCACTGACCCAGGGCCGTCAGGTGCCTTACAGCCCCAGCATTTT.

In its sample, this clone was seen a few times. The chain carries TRBV9 and TRBJ1-3, with TRBD1 matching over 8 bases. The ends lost 0 bases at V and 0 bases at J; junction bases unmatched: 5. The CDR3 has 17 residues. Germline CDR1 is SGDLS and CDR2 is YYNGEE. For the CDR3, the DNA is TGTGCCAGCAGCGTAGCGGGACAGGCGAGCTCTGGAAACACCATATATTTT. Protein sequence: CASSVAGQASSGNTIYF.

The chain employs TRBV4-1 and TRBJ1-4, with TRBD1 matching 10 bases. After removal of 4 bases from V and 7 bases from J, the junction contained 12 bases not matched to a gene. This CDR3 spans 17 amino acids. Per the germline V gene, CDR1 is MGHRA and CDR2 is YSYEKL. As DNA, the CDR3 is TGCGCCAGCAGCCCTCGATACGGGACAGGGGAATCTGAAAAACTGTTTTTT. Its translation is CASSPRYGTGESEKLFF.

J is TRBJ2-3 and V is TRBV7-9, with 7 bases that match TRBD1. V dropped 6 bases and J dropped 2; count of bases not matched to a gene: 11. Germline V gene lookup returns CDR1 SEHNR and CDR2 FQNEAQ (reference sequence). CDR3 size: 16 residues. The CDR3 here is CASRSRDRNFTDTQYF. DNA for the CDR3: TGTGCCAGCAGGAGTAGGGACAGAAATTTCACAGATACGCAGTATTTT.

This clone was seen a handful of times. V is TRBV19 and J is TRBJ1-2; 9 bases align to TRBD1. Germline assignment: CDR1 LNHDA and CDR2 SQIVND (reference sequence). There are 14 residues in the CDR3. With V trimmed by 6 bases and J by 8 bases, 10 bases remained unmatched. The CDR3 reads CASSLQGASQGYTF. The CDR3 coding sequence is TGTGCCAGTAGCCTACAGGGGGCAAGTCAAGGCTACACCTTC.

The V gene is TRBV28, the J gene TRBJ1-1, with TRBD1 matching 8 bases. Germline CDR1 and CDR2: MDHEN and SYDVKM. The CDR3 totals 16 residues. Trimming cost V 4 bases and J 5 bases; bases outside gene matches: 12. DNA of the CDR3: TGTGCCAGCAGTTCACCCTCACAGGGGGGCGCAACTGAAGCTTTCTTT. It encodes CASSSPSQGGATEAFF.